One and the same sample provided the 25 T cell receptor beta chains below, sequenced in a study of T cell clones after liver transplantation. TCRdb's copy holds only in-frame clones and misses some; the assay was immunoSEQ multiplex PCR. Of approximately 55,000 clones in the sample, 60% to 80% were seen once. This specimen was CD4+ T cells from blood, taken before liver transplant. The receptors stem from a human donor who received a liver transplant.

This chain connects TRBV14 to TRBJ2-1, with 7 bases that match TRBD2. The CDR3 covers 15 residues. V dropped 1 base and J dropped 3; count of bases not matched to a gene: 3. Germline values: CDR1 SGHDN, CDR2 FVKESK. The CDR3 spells CASSQAGGFYNEQFF. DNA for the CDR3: TGTGCCAGCAGCCAAGCGGGGGGTTTCTACAATGAGCAGTTCTTC. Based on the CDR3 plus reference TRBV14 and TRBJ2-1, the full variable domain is EAGVTQFPSHSVIEKGQTVTLRCDPISGHDNLYWYRRVMGKEIKFLLHFVKESKQDESGMPNNRFLAERTGGTYSTLKVQPAELEDSGVYFCASSQAGGFYNEQFFGPGTRLTVL.

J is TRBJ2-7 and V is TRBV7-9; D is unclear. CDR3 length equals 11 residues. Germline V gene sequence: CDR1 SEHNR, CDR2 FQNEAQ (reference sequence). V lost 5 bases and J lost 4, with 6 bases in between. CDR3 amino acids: CASSPEYEQYF. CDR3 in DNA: TGTGCCAGCAGCCCAGAATACGAGCAGTACTTC.

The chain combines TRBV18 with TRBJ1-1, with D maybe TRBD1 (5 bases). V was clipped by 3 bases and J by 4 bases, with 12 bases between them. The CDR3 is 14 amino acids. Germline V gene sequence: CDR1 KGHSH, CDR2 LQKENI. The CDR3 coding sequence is TGTGCCAGCTCACCTCCGGGGGTAGGCACTGAAGCTTTCTTT. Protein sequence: CASSPPGVGTEAFF.

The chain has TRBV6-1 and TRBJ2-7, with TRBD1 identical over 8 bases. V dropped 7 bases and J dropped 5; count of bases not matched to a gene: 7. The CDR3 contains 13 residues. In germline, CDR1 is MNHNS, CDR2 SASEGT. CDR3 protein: CASNVDRDNEQYF. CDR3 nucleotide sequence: TGTGCCAGCAACGTGGACAGGGACAACGAGCAGTACTTC.

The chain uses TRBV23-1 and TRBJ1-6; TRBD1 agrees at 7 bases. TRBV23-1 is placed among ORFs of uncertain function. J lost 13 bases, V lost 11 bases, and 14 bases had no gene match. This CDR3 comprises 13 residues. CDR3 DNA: TGCGCCCGAACGGGACAGTACCCCTGGCCCCTCCACTTT. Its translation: CARTGQYPWPLHF.

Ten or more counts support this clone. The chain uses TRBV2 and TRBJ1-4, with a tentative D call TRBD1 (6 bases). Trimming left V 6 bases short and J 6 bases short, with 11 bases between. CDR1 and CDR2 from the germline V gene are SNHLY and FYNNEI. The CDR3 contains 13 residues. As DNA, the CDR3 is TGTGCCAGCAGCGGAAGGGGGTATGAAAAACTGTTTTTT. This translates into CASSGRGYEKLFF.

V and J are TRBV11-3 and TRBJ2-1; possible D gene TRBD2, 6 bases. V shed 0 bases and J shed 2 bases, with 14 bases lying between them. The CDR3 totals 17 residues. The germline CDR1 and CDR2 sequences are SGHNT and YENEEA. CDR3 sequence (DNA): TGTGCCAGCAGCTTAGATCGAGGCGGGGTAACCTACAATGAGCAGTTCTTC. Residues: CASSLDRGGVTYNEQFF. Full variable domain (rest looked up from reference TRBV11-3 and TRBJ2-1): EAGVVQSPRYKIIEKKQPVAFWCNPISGHNTLYWYLQNLGQGPELLIRYENEEAVDDSQLPKDRFSAERLKGVDSTLKIQPAELGDSAVYLCASSLDRGGVTYNEQFFGPGTRLTVL.

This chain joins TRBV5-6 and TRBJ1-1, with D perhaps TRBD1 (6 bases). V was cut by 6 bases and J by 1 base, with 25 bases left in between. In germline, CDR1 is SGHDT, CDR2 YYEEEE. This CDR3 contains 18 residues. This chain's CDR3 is CASTVGAGRGVGNTEAFF. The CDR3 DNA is TGTGCCAGCACGGTGGGGGCAGGGAGGGGAGTAGGGAACACTGAAGCTTTCTTT.

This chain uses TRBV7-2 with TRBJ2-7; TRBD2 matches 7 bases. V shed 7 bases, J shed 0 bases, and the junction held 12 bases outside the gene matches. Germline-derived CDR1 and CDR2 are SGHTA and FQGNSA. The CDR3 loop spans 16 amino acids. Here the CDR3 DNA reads TGTGCCAGCACCACCCCGGGGGGTAGGAGCTCCTACGAGCAGTACTTC. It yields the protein CASTTPGGRSSYEQYF. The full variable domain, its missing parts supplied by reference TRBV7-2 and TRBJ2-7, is GAGVSQSPSNKVTEKGKDVELRCDPISGHTALYWYRQSLGQGLEFLIYFQGNSAPDKSGLPSDRFSAERTGGSVSTLTIQRTQQEDSAVYLCASTTPGGRSSYEQYFGPGTRLTVT.

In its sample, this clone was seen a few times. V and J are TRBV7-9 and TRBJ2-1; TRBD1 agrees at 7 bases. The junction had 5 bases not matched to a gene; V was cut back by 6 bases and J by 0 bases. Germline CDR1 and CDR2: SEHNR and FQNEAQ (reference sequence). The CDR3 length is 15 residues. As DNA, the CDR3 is TGTGCCAGCAGTTCTACAGGGGACTCCTACAATGAGCAGTTCTTC. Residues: CASSSTGDSYNEQFF. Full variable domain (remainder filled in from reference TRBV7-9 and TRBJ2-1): DTGVSQNPRHKITKRGQNVTFRCDPISEHNRLYWYRQTLGQGPEFLTYFQNEAQLEKSRLLSDRFSAERPKGSFSTLEIQRTEQGDSAMYLCASSSTGDSYNEQFFGPGTRLTVL.

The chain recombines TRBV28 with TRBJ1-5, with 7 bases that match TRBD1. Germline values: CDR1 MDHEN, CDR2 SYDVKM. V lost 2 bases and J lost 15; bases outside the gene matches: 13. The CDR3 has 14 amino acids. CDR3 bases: TGTGCCAGCAGTTTAGGCGGACAGGTCGGGCCGCTGCATTTT. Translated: CASSLGGQVGPLHF.

The CDR3 DNA is TGCGCCAGCACCTACGGACAGGAACTCTACAATGAGCAGTTCTTC. Protein product: CASTYGQELYNEQFF. The chain combines TRBV5-1 with TRBJ2-1, with 7 bases fitting TRBD1. The germline gives CDR1 SGHRS, CDR2 YFSETQ. The CDR3 has 15 amino acids. Losses at the gene ends were 6 bases for V and 3 bases for J; bases not matched to a gene: 9.

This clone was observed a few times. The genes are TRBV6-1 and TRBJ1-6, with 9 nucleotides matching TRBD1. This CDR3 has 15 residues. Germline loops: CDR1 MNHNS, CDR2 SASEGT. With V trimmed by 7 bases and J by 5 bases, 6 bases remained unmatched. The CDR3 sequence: CASIRTGADNSPLHF. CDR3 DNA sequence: TGTGCCAGCATCCGGACAGGGGCAGATAATTCACCCCTCCACTTT.

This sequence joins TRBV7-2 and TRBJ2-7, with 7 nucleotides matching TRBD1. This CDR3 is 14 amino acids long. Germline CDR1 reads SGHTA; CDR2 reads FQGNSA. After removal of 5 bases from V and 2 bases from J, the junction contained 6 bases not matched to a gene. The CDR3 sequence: CASSPQTGTYEQYF. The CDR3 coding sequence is TGTGCCAGCAGCCCCCAGACAGGGACCTACGAGCAGTACTTC.

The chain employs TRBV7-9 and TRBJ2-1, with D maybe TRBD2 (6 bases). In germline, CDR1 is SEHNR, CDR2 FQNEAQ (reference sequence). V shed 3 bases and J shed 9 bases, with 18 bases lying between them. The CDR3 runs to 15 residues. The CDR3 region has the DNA TGTGCCAGCAGCTTTTCGGGGGTGGTCAGCGGTGAGCAGTTCTTC. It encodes CASSFSGVVSGEQFF. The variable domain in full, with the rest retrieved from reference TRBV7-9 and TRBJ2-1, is DTGVSQNPRHKITKRGQNVTFRCDPISEHNRLYWYRQTLGQGPEFLTYFQNEAQLEKSRLLSDRFSAERPKGSFSTLEIQRTEQGDSAMYLCASSFSGVVSGEQFFGPGTRLTVL.

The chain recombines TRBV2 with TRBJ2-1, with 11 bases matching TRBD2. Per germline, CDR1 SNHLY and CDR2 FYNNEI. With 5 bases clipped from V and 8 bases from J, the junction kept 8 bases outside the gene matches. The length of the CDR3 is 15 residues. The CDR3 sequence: CASSNSGGAGDEQFF. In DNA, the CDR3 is TGTGCCAGCAGTAATAGCGGGGGGGCCGGAGATGAGCAGTTCTTC.

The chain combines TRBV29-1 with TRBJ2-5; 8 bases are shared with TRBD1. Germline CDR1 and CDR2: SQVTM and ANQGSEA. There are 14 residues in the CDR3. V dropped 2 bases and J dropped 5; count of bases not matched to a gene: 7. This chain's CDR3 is CSVETGQGRETQYF. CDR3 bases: TGCAGCGTTGAAACCGGACAGGGTCGGGAGACCCAGTACTTC.

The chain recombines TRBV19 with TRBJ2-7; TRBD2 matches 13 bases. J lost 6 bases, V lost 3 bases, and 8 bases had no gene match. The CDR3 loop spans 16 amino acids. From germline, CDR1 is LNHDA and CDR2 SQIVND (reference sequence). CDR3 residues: CASSISPGLAGAEQYF. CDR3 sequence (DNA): TGTGCCAGTAGTATTAGCCCCGGACTAGCGGGGGCCGAGCAGTACTTC.

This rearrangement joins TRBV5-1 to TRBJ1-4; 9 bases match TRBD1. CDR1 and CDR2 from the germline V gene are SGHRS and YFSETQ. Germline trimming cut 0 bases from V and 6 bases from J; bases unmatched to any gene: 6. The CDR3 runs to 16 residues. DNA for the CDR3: TGCGCCAGCAGCTTGGGTAGTGGGACAGGGCATGAAAAACTGTTTTTT. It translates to CASSLGSGTGHEKLFF.

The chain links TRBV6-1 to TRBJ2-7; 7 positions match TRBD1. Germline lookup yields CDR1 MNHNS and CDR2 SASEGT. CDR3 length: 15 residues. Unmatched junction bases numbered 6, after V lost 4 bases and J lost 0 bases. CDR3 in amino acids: CASSGRTGVSYEQYF. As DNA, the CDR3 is TGTGCCAGCAGTGGCCGAACAGGGGTCTCCTACGAGCAGTACTTC.

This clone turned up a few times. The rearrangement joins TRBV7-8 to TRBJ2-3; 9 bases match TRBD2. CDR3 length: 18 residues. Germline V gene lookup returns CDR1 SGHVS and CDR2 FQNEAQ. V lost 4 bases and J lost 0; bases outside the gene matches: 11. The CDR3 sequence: CASSSPETSGTSTDTQYF. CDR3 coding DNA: TGTGCCAGCAGCTCCCCGGAGACTAGCGGTACTAGCACAGATACGCAGTATTTT. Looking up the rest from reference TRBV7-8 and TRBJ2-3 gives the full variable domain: GAGVSQSPRYKVAKRGQDVALRCDPISGHVSLFWYQQALGQGPEFLTYFQNEAQLDKSGLPSDRFFAERPEGSVSTLKIQRTQQEDSAVYLCASSSPETSGTSTDTQYFGPGTRLTVL.

CDR3 bases: TGTGCCAGCAGCGTAGGACAGATAAAGAACTATGGCTACACCTTC. The encoded protein is CASSVGQIKNYGYTF. The J gene is TRBJ1-2, the V gene TRBV9; the D gene is possibly TRBD1 (5 bases). V was cut by 0 bases and J by 2 bases, with 11 bases left in between. Per germline, CDR1 SGDLS and CDR2 YYNGEE. The CDR3 contains 15 residues. The entire variable domain, with the rest obtained from reference TRBV9 and TRBJ1-2, is as follows: DSGVTQTPKHLITATGQRVTLRCSPRSGDLSVYWYQQSLDQGLQFLIQYYNGEERAKGNILERFSAQQFPDLHSELNLSSLELGDSALYFCASSVGQIKNYGYTFGSGTRLTVV.

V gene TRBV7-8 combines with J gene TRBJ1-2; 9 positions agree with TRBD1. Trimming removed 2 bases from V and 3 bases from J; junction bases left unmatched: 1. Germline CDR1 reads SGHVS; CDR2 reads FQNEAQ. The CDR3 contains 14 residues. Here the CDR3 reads CASSLRTGDYGYTF. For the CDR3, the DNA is TGTGCCAGCAGCTTACGGACAGGGGACTATGGCTACACCTTC.

CDR3 sequence: CASRPGLAGGQGNEQFF. The DNA for the CDR3 is TGCGCCAGCAGACCCGGACTAGCGGGGGGCCAGGGAAATGAGCAGTTCTTC. This chain uses TRBV5-1 with TRBJ2-1; TRBD2 matches at 14 bases. The CDR3 is 17 residues long. Germline values: CDR1 SGHRS, CDR2 YFSETQ. Trimming took 5 bases from V and 7 from J; bases not matched to a gene: 11.

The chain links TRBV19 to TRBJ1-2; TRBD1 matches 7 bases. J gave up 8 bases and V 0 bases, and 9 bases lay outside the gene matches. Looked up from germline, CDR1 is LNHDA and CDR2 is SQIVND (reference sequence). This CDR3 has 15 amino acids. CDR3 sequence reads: CASSIDPTGARGYTF. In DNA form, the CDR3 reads TGTGCCAGTAGTATAGATCCTACAGGGGCGCGGGGCTACACCTTC.